This T cell receptor (beta chain) derives from a study of cytomegalovirus exposure and HLA in healthy donors. General study findings and limits: Follow-up analysis later connected one missense variant in DCLRE1C with trimming of TCR beta V- and J-genes. An analysis was carried out at a later point. It showed that HLA-associated TCR beta chains were more clonally expanded than equally common non-associated chains.

Germline V gene data show CDR1 as MNHEY and CDR2 as SMNVEV (reference sequence). The CDR3 runs to 15 residues. The V end was cut by 2 bases, the J end by 1 base, with 12 bases between. With 60 Vbeta and 13 Jbeta primers, the PCR was carried out. Assay: immunoSEQ multiplex PCR; the TCRdb copy retains only in-frame clones and omits some. The data show around 120,000 clones, approximately 80% seen once. This clone was seen a few times. Its antigen is unidentified. The material sequenced was PBMCs. The receptor was derived from a woman aged 35 to 49 in good health and CMV-seropositive. The V gene is TRBV27, the J gene TRBJ2-7; a possible D gene is TRBD1 (6 bases). The CDR3: CASSLTGIVSYEQYF. The CDR3 nucleotides are TGTGCCAGCAGTTTAACAGGGATCGTTTCCTACGAGCAGTACTTC.